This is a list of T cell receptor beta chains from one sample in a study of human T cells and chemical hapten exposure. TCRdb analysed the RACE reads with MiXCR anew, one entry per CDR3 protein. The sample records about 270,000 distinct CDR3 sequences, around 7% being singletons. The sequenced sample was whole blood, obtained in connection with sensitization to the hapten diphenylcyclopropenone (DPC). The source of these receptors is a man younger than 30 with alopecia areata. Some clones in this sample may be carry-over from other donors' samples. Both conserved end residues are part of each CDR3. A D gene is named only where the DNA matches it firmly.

CDR3 protein: CASSYQGASSGDEQFF; J gene: TRBJ2-1; D gene: .; CDR3 length: 16; V gene: TRBV6-2/TRBV6-3
CDR3 protein: CASSPQGGHEQFF; J gene: TRBJ2-1; D gene: .; CDR3 length: 13; V gene: TRBV7-9
CDR3 protein: CASRKLGQPQHF; J gene: TRBJ1-5; D gene: .; CDR3 length: 12; V gene: TRBV6-5
CDR3 protein: CASSAGLAGTSYNEQFF; J gene: TRBJ2-1; D gene: TRBD2; CDR3 length: 17; V gene: TRBV5-6
CDR3 protein: CASSLGGRVGRTEAFF; J gene: TRBJ1-1; D gene: .; CDR3 length: 16; V gene: TRBV27
CDR3 protein: CASRGPGGLSDTQYF; J gene: TRBJ2-3; D gene: .; CDR3 length: 15; V gene: TRBV12-3/TRBV12-4
CDR3 protein: CASRGGGTQYF; J gene: TRBJ2-3; D gene: .; CDR3 length: 11; V gene: TRBV7-2
CDR3 protein: CASSYVGGSADEQFF; J gene: TRBJ2-1; D gene: TRBD2; CDR3 length: 15; V gene: TRBV6-5
CDR3 protein: CSVGSQSSYNEQFF; J gene: TRBJ2-1; D gene: .; CDR3 length: 14; V gene: TRBV29-1
CDR3 protein: CASSRDRGRQTQYF; J gene: TRBJ2-5; D gene: TRBD1; CDR3 length: 14; V gene: TRBV12-3/TRBV12-4
CDR3 protein: CASNRQGTADTQYF; J gene: TRBJ2-3; D gene: TRBD1; CDR3 length: 14; V gene: TRBV14
CDR3 protein: CASSQRTGGASPKLFF; J gene: TRBJ1-4; D gene: TRBD1; CDR3 length: 16; V gene: TRBV4-3
CDR3 protein: CASSYSGKVNSPLHF; J gene: TRBJ1-6; D gene: .; CDR3 length: 15; V gene: TRBV6-5
CDR3 protein: CSVLGTGSSYEQYF; J gene: TRBJ2-7; D gene: TRBD1; CDR3 length: 14; V gene: TRBV29-1
CDR3 protein: CASGLVQTSLGDTQYF; J gene: TRBJ2-3; D gene: .; CDR3 length: 16; V gene: TRBV12-5
CDR3 protein: CASSLKGTDYGYTF; J gene: TRBJ1-2; D gene: .; CDR3 length: 14; V gene: TRBV11-2
CDR3 protein: CASSPQLAGDSTDTQYF; J gene: TRBJ2-3; D gene: TRBD2; CDR3 length: 17; V gene: TRBV12-3/TRBV12-4
CDR3 protein: CAISAGVEQYF; J gene: TRBJ2-7; D gene: .; CDR3 length: 11; V gene: TRBV10-3
CDR3 protein: CSARDRTGRVAGGTDTQYF; J gene: TRBJ2-3; D gene: TRBD2; CDR3 length: 19; V gene: TRBV20-1
CDR3 protein: CASSTAGDRGFYEQYF; J gene: TRBJ2-7; D gene: TRBD1; CDR3 length: 16; V gene: TRBV6-5
CDR3 protein: CASSNDWGREAFF; J gene: TRBJ1-1; D gene: .; CDR3 length: 13; V gene: TRBV5-1
CDR3 protein: CASSFGPGREAFF; J gene: TRBJ1-1; D gene: .; CDR3 length: 13; V gene: TRBV7-9
CDR3 protein: CASSFSGTGSNQPQHF; J gene: TRBJ1-5; D gene: TRBD1; CDR3 length: 16; V gene: TRBV28
CDR3 protein: CASSQDAAGETQYF; J gene: TRBJ2-5; D gene: .; CDR3 length: 14; V gene: TRBV3-1
CDR3 protein: CSARESGDDYEQYF; J gene: TRBJ2-7; D gene: .; CDR3 length: 14; V gene: TRBV20-1
CDR3 protein: CASSALQQGYYNEQFF; J gene: TRBJ2-1; D gene: .; CDR3 length: 16; V gene: TRBV13
CDR3 protein: CASSVQGARGNTEAFF; J gene: TRBJ1-1; D gene: TRBD1; CDR3 length: 16; V gene: TRBV9
CDR3 protein: CASSYSGGARDF; J gene: TRBJ2-3; D gene: TRBD2; CDR3 length: 12; V gene: TRBV7-3